Below, 29 T cell receptor beta chains from the same sample are listed, as sequenced in a study of cytomegalovirus exposure and HLA in healthy donors. TCRdb's copy holds only in-frame clones and misses some; the assay was immunoSEQ multiplex PCR. The profile shows about 180,000 clones, roughly 85% of them singletons. Sequenced input: PBMCs. These receptors all stem from a man aged 18 to 29 in good health and CMV-seropositive.

This sequence joins TRBV12-5 and TRBJ2-1; TRBD2 matches at 15 bases. Germline CDR1 and CDR2: LGHNT and FRNRAP. J lost 11 bases, V lost 1 base, and 3 bases had no gene match. CDR3 size: 15 residues. CDR3 amino acids: CASGLGTSGGAQQFF. The CDR3 DNA is TGTGCTAGTGGTTTGGGGACTAGCGGGGGGGCACAGCAGTTCTTC.

The genes are TRBV19 and TRBJ2-2; 7 bases are shared with TRBD1. CDR3 size: 14 residues. V gave up 6 bases and J gave up 3 bases; unmatched junction bases: 4. CDR1 is LNHDA, CDR2 SQIVND, per germline (reference sequence). CDR3 DNA: TGTGCCAGTAGCCCCGACAGGGACACCGGGGAGCTGTTTTTT. This translates into CASSPDRDTGELFF.

This rearrangement joins TRBV9 to TRBJ2-1; TRBD1 aligns across 7 bases. CDR1 and CDR2 from the germline V gene are SGDLS and YYNGEE. This CDR3 region has 16 residues. The V gene end was trimmed by 0 bases and the J gene end by 2 bases; junction bases not matched to a gene: 5. CDR3 sequence reads: CASSVEAGGTYNEQFF. DNA for the CDR3: TGTGCCAGCAGCGTAGAGGCAGGGGGTACCTACAATGAGCAGTTCTTC.

This chain links TRBV29-1 with TRBJ1-1; 8 bases agree with TRBD1. Germline loops: CDR1 SQVTM, CDR2 ANQGSEA. There are 14 residues in the CDR3. V was pared by 6 bases and J by 2 bases, with 8 bases of the junction left unmatched. The DNA of the CDR3 is TGCAGCGTGGCGGGACAGGACCTTAACACTGAAGCTTTCTTT. It encodes CSVAGQDLNTEAFF.

CDR3 coding DNA: TGTGCCAGCAGCTTACAGGGGACAGCTGGAAACACCATATATTTT. Translation: CASSLQGTAGNTIYF. The chain couples TRBV11-2 to TRBJ1-3, with 7 bases identical to TRBD1. Germline-derived CDR1 and CDR2 are SGHAT and FQNNGV. CDR3 length: 15 amino acids. The V gene end was trimmed by 2 bases and the J gene end by 2 bases; junction bases not matched to a gene: 3.

This rearrangement joins TRBV6-1 to TRBJ2-1, with no clear D. Germline CDR1 MNHNS, CDR2 SASEGT. The CDR3 totals 14 residues. V gave up 1 base and J gave up 9 bases, with 13 bases separating them. CDR3 sequence (DNA): TGTGCCAGCAGTGAAGGTGTCAGATCAAGTGAGCAGTTCTTC. Residues: CASSEGVRSSEQFF.

CDR3 loop: CASSTTGITDTQYF. In DNA form, the CDR3 reads TGCGCCAGCAGCACCACAGGGATCACAGATACGCAGTATTTT. V is TRBV5-1 and J is TRBJ2-3, with a weak D call TRBD1 (6 bases). V lost 4 bases to trimming and J lost 2 bases, with 11 bases between them. The V gene's germline CDR1 is SGHRS and CDR2 YFSETQ. The CDR3 is made up of 14 amino acids.

The DNA of the CDR3 is TGTGCCAGCAGTTACCTCGGGGAAGACTACAATGAGCAGTTCTTC. Amino acid sequence: CASSYLGEDYNEQFF. The chain has TRBV6-6 and TRBJ2-1, with TRBD2 as a possible D gene (5 bases). CDR3 length: 15 residues. The germline gives CDR1 MNHNY, CDR2 SVGAGI (reference sequence). V lost 2 bases and J lost 3, with 11 bases in between.

The chain links TRBV5-8 to TRBJ2-7, with D maybe TRBD2 (5 bases). Germline V CDR1 and CDR2: SGHTS, YDEGEE. The CDR3 has 12 residues. The ends were cut back, 4 bases at V and 9 bases at J, with 14 bases in the middle. CDR3: CASSPGPRGQYF. The DNA for the CDR3 is TGTGCCAGCAGCCCCGGACCACGGGGGCAGTACTTC.

This clone turned up a few times. CDR3 amino acids: CASSSGHQPQHF. The CDR3 nucleotides are TGTGCCAGCAGCTCAGGGCACCAGCCCCAGCATTTT. This chain connects TRBV28 to TRBJ1-5; possible D gene TRBD1, 5 bases. CDR1 is MDHEN and CDR2 is SYDVKM in the germline V gene. The CDR3 consists of 12 residues. With 6 bases removed from V and 7 bases from J, the gap between germline ends came to 10 bases.

This clone was seen a handful of times. In nucleotides, the CDR3 is TGTGCCAGCAGGTCCACAGGTGGTGCTTTCTTT. Amino acids: CASRSTGGAFF. The chain combines TRBV28 with TRBJ1-1; TRBD1 might be the D (5 bases). Germline loops: CDR1 MDHEN, CDR2 SYDVKM. V gave up 6 bases and J gave up 11 bases, with 13 bases separating them. CDR3 length: 11 residues.

The rearrangement links TRBV29-1 to TRBJ1-2; possibly TRBD1 for D (6 bases). Trimming left V 0 bases short and J 4 bases short, with 12 bases between. Germline V lookup: CDR1 SQVTM, CDR2 ANQGSEA. The CDR3 consists of 14 residues. CDR3 amino acids: CSVEERSGAYGYTF. In DNA form, the CDR3 reads TGCAGCGTTGAAGAACGGTCAGGGGCCTATGGCTACACCTTC.

The V and J genes are TRBV5-1 and TRBJ1-4; D gene uncertain. The CDR3 is 15 residues long. The V and J ends lost 6 bases and 0 bases respectively, with 12 bases between them. Germline CDR1 reads SGHRS; CDR2 reads YFSETQ. CDR3 coding DNA: TGCGCCAGCACCGCGAACGTTGCAACTAATGAAAAACTGTTTTTT. This codes for CASTANVATNEKLFF.

The chain carries TRBV5-5 and TRBJ2-7, with D unclear. From germline, CDR1 is SGHKS and CDR2 YYEKEE (reference sequence). The V end was cut by 4 bases, the J end by 5 bases, with 13 bases between. The CDR3 contains 13 residues. The CDR3 reads CASSPLTTHEQYF. The DNA for the CDR3 is TGTGCCAGCAGCCCTCTAACTACCCACGAGCAGTACTTC.

The chain links TRBV6-6 to TRBJ2-1; TRBD2 matches 7 bases. Trimming removed 6 bases from V and 5 bases from J; junction bases left unmatched: 10. This CDR3 has 15 amino acids. Per the germline V gene, CDR1 is MNHNY and CDR2 is SVGAGI (reference sequence). The CDR3 spells CASSPSGGTHNEQFF. CDR3 coding DNA: TGTGCCAGCAGCCCTTCCGGGGGGACCCACAATGAGCAGTTCTTC.

In DNA, the CDR3 is TGTGCCAGCAGCTTGAATGGAGGAGAGACCCAGTACTTC. Protein: CASSLNGGETQYF. The rearrangement links TRBV7-2 to TRBJ2-5; D perhaps matches TRBD2 (5 bases). The germline V gene encodes CDR1 SGHTA and CDR2 FQGNSA. This CDR3 is built from 13 residues. The V end lost 3 bases, the J end lost 4 bases, and 9 bases lay between the germline ends.

The genes are TRBV2 and TRBJ2-2; possible D gene TRBD1, 6 bases. CDR1 and CDR2 (germline): SNHLY, FYNNEI. V lost 7 bases, J lost 4 bases, and 16 bases lay in between. This CDR3 contains 15 residues. Here the CDR3 reads CASKMDQGSTGELFF. The CDR3 bases are TGTGCCAGCAAAATGGACCAGGGGAGCACCGGGGAGCTGTTTTTT.

This clone occurred once. The chain employs TRBV2 and TRBJ1-3, with D uncertain. Germline V gives CDR1 SNHLY, CDR2 FYNNEI. The CDR3 contains 14 residues. V was shortened by 2 bases and J by 0 bases, with 5 bases between the two germline ends. The CDR3 loop is CASSESLSGNTIYF. In DNA form, the CDR3 reads TGTGCCAGCAGTGAATCCCTCTCTGGAAACACCATATATTTT.

The chain uses TRBV29-1 and TRBJ2-1; 11 positions agree with TRBD2. The CDR3 is 15 amino acids. Germline CDR1 reads SQVTM; CDR2 reads ANQGSEA. V trimming: 3 bases; J trimming: 8 bases; junction bases outside the gene matches: 9. CDR3 residues: CSVEPTSGREHEQFF. DNA for the CDR3: TGCAGCGTTGAGCCCACTAGCGGGAGAGAGCATGAGCAGTTCTTC.

The chain uses TRBV9 and TRBJ2-7; D is possibly TRBD2 (6 bases). Trimming took 0 bases from V and 4 from J, leaving 11 bases between them. The germline V gene has CDR1 SGDLS and CDR2 YYNGEE. The CDR3 has 14 residues. In DNA form, the CDR3 reads TGTGCCAGCAGCGTAGCGGCGGAGGGTTACGAGCAGTACTTC. Its translation is CASSVAAEGYEQYF.

This rearrangement joins TRBV13 to TRBJ2-3; a possible D gene is TRBD1 (6 bases). Germline V CDR1 and CDR2: PRHDT, FYEKMQ (reference sequence). This CDR3 comprises 16 residues. Trimming cost V 5 bases and J 0 bases, with 15 bases left between them. The CDR3 DNA reads as TGTGCCAGCAGCGGGACAACAAGTTCTAGCACAGATACGCAGTATTTT. It translates to CASSGTTSSSTDTQYF.

This chain connects TRBV5-6 to TRBJ1-2, with 9 bases fitting TRBD1. V trimming: 4 bases; J trimming: 7 bases; junction bases outside the gene matches: 14. The CDR3 is 16 amino acids. The V gene's germline CDR1 is SGHDT and CDR2 YYEEEE. The CDR3 here is CASSPIRTGETSGYTF. The CDR3 nucleotides are TGTGCCAGCAGCCCGATCCGGACAGGGGAAACGAGTGGCTACACCTTC.

The chain couples TRBV27 to TRBJ1-1; maybe TRBD1 (6 bases). This CDR3 contains 14 residues. The V end lost 4 bases, the J end lost 1 base, and 10 bases lay between the germline ends. Germline CDR1 MNHEY, CDR2 SMNVEV (reference sequence). The CDR3, as DNA: TGTGCCAGCAGTTCCCCAGGGGCGAACACTGAAGCTTTCTTT. Its translation: CASSSPGANTEAFF.

The chain carries TRBV15 and TRBJ2-2; tentatively, D is TRBD1 (5 bases). Germline V gene sequence: CDR1 LNHNV, CDR2 YYDKDF (reference sequence). The length of the CDR3 is 14 residues. Trimming pared 9 bases from V and 2 bases from J, leaving 13 bases between. The CDR3 DNA reads as TGTGCCACACAGACAGACCTCAACACCGGGGAGCTGTTTTTT. Protein sequence: CATQTDLNTGELFF.

The V gene is TRBV7-9, the J gene TRBJ1-1, with TRBD1 matching over 11 bases. J was trimmed by 4 bases and V by 1 base; bases with no gene match: 8. Germline V lookup: CDR1 SEHNR, CDR2 FQNEAQ (reference sequence). The CDR3 extends over 17 amino acids. CDR3 in amino acids: CASSLGTGGEGGTEAFF. CDR3 coding DNA: TGTGCCAGCAGCTTAGGGACAGGGGGCGAAGGGGGCACTGAAGCTTTCTTT. Supplemented by reference TRBV7-9 and TRBJ1-1, the full variable domain reads DTGVSQNPRHKITKRGQNVTFRCDPISEHNRLYWYRQTLGQGPEFLTYFQNEAQLEKSRLLSDRFSAERPKGSFSTLEIQRTEQGDSAMYLCASSLGTGGEGGTEAFFGQGTRLTVV.

The J gene is TRBJ2-3, the V gene TRBV9, with D possibly matching TRBD1 (5 bases). The V gene lost 0 bases and the J gene lost 5 bases, with 10 bases spanning the gap. CDR3 length: 14 amino acids. Germline assignment: CDR1 SGDLS and CDR2 YYNGEE. The CDR3 nucleotides are TGTGCCAGCAGCGTAGCGCAGGGCGGAGATACGCAGTATTTT. Translated: CASSVAQGGDTQYF.

V is TRBV27 and J is TRBJ2-3; 10 bases match TRBD1. J lost 5 bases, V lost 3 bases, and 5 bases had no gene match. Germline V gene lookup returns CDR1 MNHEY and CDR2 SMNVEV (reference sequence). This CDR3 spans 15 amino acids. CDR3 loop: CASSFYDRGRDTQYF. The CDR3 nucleotides are TGTGCCAGCAGTTTTTACGACAGGGGGCGAGATACGCAGTATTTT.

The genes are TRBV19 and TRBJ1-2; D not resolved. The CDR3 is 13 amino acids. V was shortened by 1 base and J by 2 bases, with 5 bases between the two germline ends. Germline-derived CDR1 and CDR2 are LNHDA and SQIVND (reference sequence). CDR3 sequence (DNA): TGTGCCAGTAGTATAGCTCTAAACTATGGCTACACCTTC. Translating gives CASSIALNYGYTF.

This chain joins TRBV27 and TRBJ2-5; 12 bases line up with TRBD2. The ends lost 6 bases at V and 5 bases at J; junction bases unmatched: 7. The CDR3 covers 15 residues. Germline V CDR1 and CDR2: MNHEY, SMNVEV (reference sequence). Here the CDR3 DNA reads TGTGCCAGCAGCCTGCTAGCGGGAGGGCTGGAGACCCAGTACTTC. Encoded protein: CASSLLAGGLETQYF.